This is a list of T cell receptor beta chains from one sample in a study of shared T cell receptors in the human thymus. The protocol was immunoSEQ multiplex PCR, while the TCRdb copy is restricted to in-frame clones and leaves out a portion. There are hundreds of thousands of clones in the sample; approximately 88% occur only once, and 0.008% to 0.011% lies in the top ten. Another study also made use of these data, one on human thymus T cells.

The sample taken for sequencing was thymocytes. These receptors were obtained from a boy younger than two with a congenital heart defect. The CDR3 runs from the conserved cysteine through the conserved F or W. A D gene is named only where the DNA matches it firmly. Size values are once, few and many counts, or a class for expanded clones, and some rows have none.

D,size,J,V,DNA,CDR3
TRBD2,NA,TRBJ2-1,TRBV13,TGTGCCAGCAGCGACGGGACTAGCGGGAAGAGCTCCTACAATGAGCAGTTCTTC,CASSDGTSGKSSYNEQFF
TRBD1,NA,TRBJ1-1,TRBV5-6,TGTGCCAGCAAACAGGGGATGCCCATGAACACTGAAGCTTTCTTT,CASKQGMPMNTEAFF
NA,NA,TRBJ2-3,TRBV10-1,TGCGCCAGCAGTGAGCCGGACTCTACTGGAGATACGCAGTATTTT,CASSEPDSTGDTQYF
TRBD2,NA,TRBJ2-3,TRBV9,TGTGCCAGCAGCGGAAAGACCAAGCTAGCGGGGCACACAGATACGCAGTATTTT,CASSGKTKLAGHTDTQYF
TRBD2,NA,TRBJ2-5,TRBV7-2,TGTGCCAGCAGCCCCCACCAGAGTCTAGCGGGAGGTTCCGAGACCCAGTACTTC,CASSPHQSLAGGSETQYF
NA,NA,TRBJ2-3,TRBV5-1,TGCGCCAGCAGAAGGCTAGCGAACACAGATACGCAGTATTTT,CASRRLANTDTQYF
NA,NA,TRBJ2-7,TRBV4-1,TGCGCCAGCAGCCAACAACTAGGGTACGAGCAGTACTTC,CASSQQLGYEQYF
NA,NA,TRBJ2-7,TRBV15,TGTGCCACCAGCCTGGTGCCTGGGACACCCTCCTACGAGCAGTACTTC,CATSLVPGTPSYEQYF
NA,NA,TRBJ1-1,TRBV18,TGTGCCAGCTCACCACCTCGGCAGGGACATTGGGACACTGAAGCTTTCTTT,CASSPPRQGHWDTEAFF
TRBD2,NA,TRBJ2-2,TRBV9,TGTGCCAGCAGCGGGCCGAAGCGGGGGTCGTGGGGGGAGCTGTTTTTT,CASSGPKRGSWGELFF
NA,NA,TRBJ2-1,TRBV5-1,TGCGCCAGCAGCTTGGCTACTAGCTACGGTGAGCAGTTCTTC,CASSLATSYGEQFF
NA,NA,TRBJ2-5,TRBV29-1,TGCAGCGTTGAATTATCAGTCGACAGGAAGGAGACCCAGTACTTC,CSVELSVDRKETQYF
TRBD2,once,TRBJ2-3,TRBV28,TGTGCCAGCAGGTCGACCGGGACTAGCGGATCTAGCACAGATACGCAGTATTTT,CASRSTGTSGSSTDTQYF
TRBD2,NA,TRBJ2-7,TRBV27,TGTGCCAGCAGTTCCCCACCCGGACTAGCGGGAAAGTACTTC,CASSSPPGLAGKYF
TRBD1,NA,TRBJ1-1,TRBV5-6,TGTGCCAGCAGACCGGACAGGGCCCTGAACACTGAAGCTTTCTTT,CASRPDRALNTEAFF
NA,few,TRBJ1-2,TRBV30,TGTGCCTGGAGTGTGTCGGGGAGCCCGGGCTATGGCTACACCTTC,CAWSVSGSPGYGYTF
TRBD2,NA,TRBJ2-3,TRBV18,TGTGCCAGCTCACCACGAGGACTAGCCCTATATACGCAGTATTTT,CASSPRGLALYTQYF
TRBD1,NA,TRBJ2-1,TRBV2,TGTGCCAGCAGATGGGACAGGGACCCCTACAATGAGCAGTTCTTC,CASRWDRDPYNEQFF
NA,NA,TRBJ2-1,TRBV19,TGTGCCAGTAGCGTCAGGGGCGGTCCCTACAATGAGCAGTTCTTC,CASSVRGGPYNEQFF
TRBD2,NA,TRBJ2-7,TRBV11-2,TGTGCCAGCAGCTTAGTGGCCTTGGAGCTAGCGGGCTCCTACGAGCAGTACTTC,CASSLVALELAGSYEQYF
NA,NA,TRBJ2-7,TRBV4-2,TGTGCCAGCAGCCATAAGGGCGGGATGTACGAGCAGTACTTC,CASSHKGGMYEQYF
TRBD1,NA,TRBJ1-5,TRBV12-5,TGTGCTAGTGGTCACGCCCCGGCTGGGGACAGGGACGTCGTCAATCAGCCCCAGCATTTT,CASGHAPAGDRDVVNQPQHF
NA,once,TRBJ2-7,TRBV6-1,TGTGCCAGCAGTGAAGCCCCGGGGAGGACCTACGAGCAGTACTTC,CASSEAPGRTYEQYF
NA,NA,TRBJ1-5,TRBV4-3,TGCGCCAGCAGCCAGAGTCCTAATCAGCCCCAGCATTTT,CASSQSPNQPQHF
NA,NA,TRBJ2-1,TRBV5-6,TGTGCCAGCAGCTTGGGGACTGGCAATGAGCAGTTCTTC,CASSLGTGNEQFF
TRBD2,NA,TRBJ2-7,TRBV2,TGTGCCAGCAGTGTATCTAGCGGGAGTTGGTACGAGCAGTACTTC,CASSVSSGSWYEQYF
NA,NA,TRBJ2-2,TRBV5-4,TGTGCCAGCAACCCACAGGGCGACGTCGGGGAGCTGTTTTTT,CASNPQGDVGELFF
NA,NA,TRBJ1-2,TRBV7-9,TGTGCCAGCAGTCCTCTGGCGGGGCGGGATGGCTACACCTTC,CASSPLAGRDGYTF
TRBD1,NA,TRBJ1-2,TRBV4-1,TGCGCCAGCAGCCAAGGGTCCGGGACAGGCGTACCTTCGGGTGATGGCTACACCTTC,CASSQGSGTGVPSGDGYTF
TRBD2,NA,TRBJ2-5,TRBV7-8,TGTGCCAGCAGCTCCGTCCCGACTAGCGGAGCCCAAGAGACCCAGTACTTC,CASSSVPTSGAQETQYF